This T cell receptor (beta chain) was observed in a study of blood T cell repertoires in COVID-19. Study overall: COVID-19 samples, acute and convalescent, were from the United States, Italy and Spain.

The method was immunoSEQ multiplex PCR; TCRdb's version includes in-frame clones alone and lacks a portion of them. The sample carries 300,000 to 400,000 clones, about 85% recorded once. In germline, CDR1 is SNHLY, CDR2 FYNNEI. The CDR3 covers 14 residues. V shed 7 bases and J shed 0 bases, with 12 bases lying between them. In assigning cohorts, the study relied on participant-reported clinical history. The rearrangement links TRBV2 to TRBJ1-2, with D perhaps TRBD1 (6 bases). The sequence was obtained from a woman in her 30s who had been exposed to COVID-19. Sequenced sample: PBMCs or T cells enriched from blood (not recorded which). CDR3 nucleotide sequence: TGTGCCAGCAAAGTGGACAGTACTAACTATGGCTACACCTTC. This gives the protein CASKVDSTNYGYTF.